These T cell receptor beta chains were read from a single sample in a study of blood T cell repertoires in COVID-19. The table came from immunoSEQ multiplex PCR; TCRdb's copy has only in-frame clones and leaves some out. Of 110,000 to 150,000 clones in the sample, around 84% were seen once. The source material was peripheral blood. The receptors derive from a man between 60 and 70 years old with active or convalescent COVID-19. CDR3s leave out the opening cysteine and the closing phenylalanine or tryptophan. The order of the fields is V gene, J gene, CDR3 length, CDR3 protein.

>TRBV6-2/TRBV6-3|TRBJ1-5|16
ASSNRTGGIYSNQPQH
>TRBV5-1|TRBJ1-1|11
ASSFSRNTEAF
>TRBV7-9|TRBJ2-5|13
ASSSDRTIQETQY
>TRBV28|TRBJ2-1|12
ASKGTFSYNEQF
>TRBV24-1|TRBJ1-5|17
ATSDLRVRAGVGNQPQH
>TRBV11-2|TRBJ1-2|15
ASSARPAGQGYYGYT
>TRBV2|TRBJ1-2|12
ASRRRGSNYGYT
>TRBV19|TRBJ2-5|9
ASSMGPDQY
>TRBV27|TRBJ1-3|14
ASSPGTGIAGNTIY
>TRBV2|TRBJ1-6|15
ASRAGLKDNTRSPLH
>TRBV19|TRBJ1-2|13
ASRETGTSNYGYT
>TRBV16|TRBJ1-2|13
ASSPYRTGTVGYT
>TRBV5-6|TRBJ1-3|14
ASSLTDTEGGNTIY
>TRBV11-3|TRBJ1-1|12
ASSLDRVNTEAF
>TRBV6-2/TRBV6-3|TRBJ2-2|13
ASSYRTVPLGELF
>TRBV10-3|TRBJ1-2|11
AISEYREKSYT
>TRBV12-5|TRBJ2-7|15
ASGGPRGTNFSYEQY
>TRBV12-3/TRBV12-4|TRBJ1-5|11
ASSFGQSGAQH
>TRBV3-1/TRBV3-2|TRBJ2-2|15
ASSQDVGLLNTGELF
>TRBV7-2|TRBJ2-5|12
ASSFGTVQETQY
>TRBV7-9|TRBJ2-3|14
ASSLDPSGSTDTQY
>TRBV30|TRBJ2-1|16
AWSNRGAVGRTYNEQF
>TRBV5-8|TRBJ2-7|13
ASSLWTGDSYEQY
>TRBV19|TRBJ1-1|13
ASSIGRQLNTEAF
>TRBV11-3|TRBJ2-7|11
ASTPAGGYEQY
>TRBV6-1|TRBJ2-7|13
ASSEALESSYEQY
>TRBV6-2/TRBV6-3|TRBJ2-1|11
ASSLLALNEQF
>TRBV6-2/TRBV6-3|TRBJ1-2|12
ASSPGGSNYGYT
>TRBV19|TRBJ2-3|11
ASELAGQDTQY
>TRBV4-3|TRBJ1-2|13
ASSQEGTGFYGYT
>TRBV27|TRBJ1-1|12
ASSLLGGNTEAF
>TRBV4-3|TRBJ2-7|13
ASSQGPGLSGEQY
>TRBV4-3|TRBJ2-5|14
ASSPFGRGIGETQY
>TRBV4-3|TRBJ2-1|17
ASSQDPPRTSGGYNEQF
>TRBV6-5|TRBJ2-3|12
ASGREGATDTQY
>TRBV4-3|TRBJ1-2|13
ASSPRTGRNYGYT
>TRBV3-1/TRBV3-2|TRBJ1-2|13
ASSQEDRANYGYT
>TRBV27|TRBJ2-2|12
ASTGTTNTGELF
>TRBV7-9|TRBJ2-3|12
ASSWDSGTDTQY
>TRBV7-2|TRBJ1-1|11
ASSFSLNTEAF
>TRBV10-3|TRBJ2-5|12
AISLAGNQETQY
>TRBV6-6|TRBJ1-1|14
ASSARATTMNTEAF